This T cell receptor (beta chain) is from a study of CD8+ T cells in alopecia areata. About the research overall: Tofacitinib administration persisted for 6 to 18 months, succeeded by 6 months off drug.

From germline, CDR1 is SEHNR and CDR2 FQNEAQ (reference sequence). Trimming took 1 base from V and 2 from J, leaving 6 bases between them. The CDR3 runs 15 residues. Whole-study findings and limits: Higher clonality was seen in lesional scalp than in normal scalp, especially in alopecia totalis/universalis.

Extraction and reverse transcription of RNA yielded cDNA as the sequencing template. The table came from immunoSEQ multiplex PCR; TCRdb's copy has only in-frame clones and leaves some out. The sample yields about 140,000 clones, about 51% seen once. Points on this clone: Its antigen is currently unknown. Distinct nucleotide sequences in the sample also encode this CDR3.

The genes are TRBV7-9 and TRBJ2-6, with D perhaps matching TRBD1 or TRBD2 (5 bases each). The TCR was taken from a human donor with alopecia areata. The sample was CD4+ T cells sorted from blood, taken at week 0. CDR3 residues: CASSLVGAGANVLTF. DNA of the CDR3: TGTGCCAGCAGCTTAGTGGGGGCTGGGGCCAACGTCCTGACTTTC.